This paragraph covers one T cell receptor beta chain sequence. Its specificity is not known. The sample originates from a study of response to subunit inactivated influenza vaccine. Study-level findings and limits: The authors put forward the suggestion that each seasonal influenza vaccination may bring in only a limited number of new T cells.

Trimming at V came to 5 bases and at J to 5 bases, leaving 10 bases not matched to a gene. The CDR3 extends over 14 amino acids. The germline V gene encodes CDR1 SGHRS and CDR2 YFSETQ. TCRdb re-derived calls from the RT-PCR reads in MiXCR, one entry per CDR3 protein. The top ten clones hold around 12% of a sample with 450,000 to 600,000 distinct CDR3 sequences, around 7.7% of them seen once. V and J are TRBV5-1 and TRBJ2-7; 7 bases fit TRBD1. This receptor was taken from a man aged 50 to 75 who received an inactivated influenza vaccine. This material consisted of PBMCs from blood, taken less than 30 months after vaccination. The CDR3 protein is CASSKSRGNDEQYF. In DNA, the CDR3 is TGCGCCAGCAGTAAATCCAGGGGGAACGACGAGCAGTACTTC. Drawing the rest from reference TRBV5-1 and TRBJ2-7, the complete variable domain is KAGVTQTPRYLIKTRGQQVTLSCSPISGHRSVSWYQQTPGQGLQFLFEYFSETQRNKGNFPGRFSGRQFSNSRSEMNVSTLELGDSALYLCASSKSRGNDEQYFGPGTRLTVT.